One and the same sample provided the 28 T cell receptor beta chains below, sequenced in a study of T-cell reconstitution after alpha-beta-depleted transplantation in children. The authors prepared the TCRbeta library with unique molecular identifiers. MiXCR, applied by TCRdb to the PCR reads, yields one record per CDR3 protein. The data contain roughly 500,000 distinct CDR3 sequences, 30% to 35% of them singletons. Sequences were derived from PBMCs from the stem cell graft donor, sampled from the stem cell graft. These receptors all come from a human donor who donated a stem cell graft to a child with aplastic anemia.

The rearrangement links TRBV19 to TRBJ2-1; a weak D match, TRBD2 (6 bases). This CDR3 has 18 amino acids. The V and J ends lost 4 bases and 4 bases respectively, with 23 bases between them. Germline loops: CDR1 LNHDA, CDR2 SQIVND (reference sequence). The CDR3 DNA follows: TGTGCCAGTAGTACAGTACTAAGGGGAGGCCGGTCTTACAATGAGCAGTTCTTC. Protein product: CASSTVLRGGRSYNEQFF.

This clonotype has a handful of counts. This chain uses TRBV15 with TRBJ2-1; 9 bases line up with TRBD2. CDR1 is LNHNV, CDR2 YYDKDF, per germline (reference sequence). CDR3 length: 14 amino acids. Germline trimming cut 5 bases from V and 4 bases from J; bases unmatched to any gene: 3. As DNA, the CDR3 is TGTGCCACCAGCCGGACTAGCGCTTACAATGAGCAGTTCTTC. The encoded protein is CATSRTSAYNEQFF. Drawing the rest from reference TRBV15 and TRBJ2-1, the complete variable domain is DAMVIQNPRYQVTQFGKPVTLSCSQTLNHNVMYWYQQKSSQAPKLLFHYYDKDFNNEADTPDNFQSRRPNTSFCFLDIRSPGLGDTAMYLCATSRTSAYNEQFFGPGTRLTVL.

This clonotype was detected only a few times. The genes are TRBV7-2 and TRBJ2-7; 7 bases are a match to TRBD1. The CDR3 runs to 14 residues. V shed 8 bases, J shed 0 bases, and the junction held 7 bases outside the gene matches. The V gene's germline CDR1 is SGHTA and CDR2 FQGNSA. DNA for the CDR3: TGTGCCAGCTCCCCGACAGGGCGCTCCTACGAGCAGTACTTC. This translates into CASSPTGRSYEQYF.

The rearrangement joins TRBV12-3 or TRBV12-4 to TRBJ1-2; no definite D call. There are 13 residues in the CDR3. The V and J ends lost 6 bases and 4 bases respectively, with 12 bases between them. CDR3: CASSPSEVYGYTF. The CDR3, as DNA: TGTGCCAGCAGCCCGAGCGAGGTCTATGGCTACACCTTC.

This clonotype was detected only a few times. The chain uses TRBV18 and TRBJ1-5; unclear D gene. The CDR3 consists of 15 residues. Looked up from germline, CDR1 is KGHSH and CDR2 is LQKENI. V was clipped by 5 bases and J by 0 bases, with 11 bases between them. CDR3 sequence: CASSADQNSNQPQHF. CDR3 DNA: TGTGCCAGCTCAGCGGACCAGAATAGCAATCAGCCCCAGCATTTT.

This clonotype was picked up a small number of times. The chain recombines TRBV27 with TRBJ2-4, with D tentatively TRBD2 (7 bases). Germline CDR1 MNHEY, CDR2 SMNVEV (reference sequence). V dropped 0 bases and J dropped 1 base, with 13 bases sitting between them. This CDR3 comprises 17 residues. The CDR3: CASSLSGGGWAKNIQYF. The CDR3, as DNA: TGTGCCAGCAGTTTATCGGGAGGGGGGTGGGCCAAAAACATTCAGTACTTC.

The chain combines TRBV5-4 with TRBJ1-2; TRBD1 might be the D (5 bases). The ends were cut back, 0 bases at V and 0 bases at J, with 12 bases in the middle. CDR1 and CDR2 (germline): SGHNT, YYREEE (reference sequence). CDR3 length equals 16 residues. This chain's CDR3 is CASSLESATANYGYTF. CDR3 nucleotide sequence: TGTGCCAGCAGCTTGGAGTCAGCGACAGCTAACTATGGCTACACCTTC.

V gene TRBV7-2 combines with J gene TRBJ1-2; TRBD1 aligns across 7 bases. Trimming took 5 bases from V and 4 from J; bases not matched to a gene: 7. This CDR3 has 14 amino acids. The germline V gene encodes CDR1 SGHTA and CDR2 FQGNSA. The CDR3 DNA sequence: TGTGCCAGCAGCGCCTTCGGGACAGCCTATGGCTACACCTTC. Its protein product is CASSAFGTAYGYTF. The full variable domain, its missing parts supplied by reference TRBV7-2 and TRBJ1-2, is GAGVSQSPSNKVTEKGKDVELRCDPISGHTALYWYRQSLGQGLEFLIYFQGNSAPDKSGLPSDRFSAERTGGSVSTLTIQRTQQEDSAVYLCASSAFGTAYGYTFGSGTRLTVV.

The genes are TRBV6-1 and TRBJ1-5; D uncertain. V shed 4 bases and J shed 6 bases, with 13 bases lying between them. CDR1 MNHNS and CDR2 SASEGT come from the germline V gene. This CDR3 region has 14 residues. As DNA, the CDR3 is TGTGCCAGCAGTGTCTCCCTCGGGAGTCAGCCCCAGCATTTT. Translation gives CASSVSLGSQPQHF.

The chain links TRBV7-8 to TRBJ2-1; 10 bases match TRBD2. This CDR3 comprises 18 residues. Per germline, CDR1 SGHVS and CDR2 FQNEAQ. The junction had 12 bases not matched to a gene; V was cut back by 0 bases and J by 7 bases. The CDR3 DNA sequence: TGTGCCAGCAGCTTAGCGCTCTTTACTAGCGGGATTAGAAATGAGCAGTTCTTC. Translation gives CASSLALFTSGIRNEQFF.

The J gene is TRBJ2-3, the V gene TRBV9; 7 bases fit TRBD2. V lost 4 bases, J lost 3 bases, and 11 bases stayed unmatched. Germline V gives CDR1 SGDLS, CDR2 YYNGEE. The CDR3 has 16 residues. The CDR3 coding sequence is TGTGCCAGCAGCTCCGGGAGGTCCACCTCGACAGATACGCAGTATTTT. Amino acids: CASSSGRSTSTDTQYF.

This sequence joins TRBV6-1 and TRBJ2-7, with 10 bases identical to TRBD2. Germline CDR1 and CDR2: MNHNS and SASEGT. The CDR3 has 14 amino acids. This CDR3 is CASSQAGGSYEQYV. CDR3 nucleotides: TGTGCCAGCAGTCAAGCGGGAGGGTCCTACGAGCAGTACGTC.

This clonotype was seen only a few times. The chain links TRBV5-6 to TRBJ2-3; 13 nucleotides align to TRBD2. Germline lookup yields CDR1 SGHDT and CDR2 YYEEEE. Losses at the gene ends were 1 base for V and 3 bases for J; bases not matched to a gene: 5. The CDR3 spans 17 residues. Written as DNA, the CDR3 is TGTGCCAGCAGCTTGACTGGACTAGCGGGAGTGACAGATACGCAGTATTTT. It encodes CASSLTGLAGVTDTQYF. Variable domain in full (rest from reference TRBV5-6 and TRBJ2-3): DAGVTQSPTHLIKTRGQQVTLRCSPKSGHDTVSWYQQALGQGPQFIFQYYEEEERQRGNFPDRFSGHQFPNYSSELNVNALLLGDSALYLCASSLTGLAGVTDTQYFGPGTRLTVL.

The CDR3 nucleotides read TGCAGTGCTAGAGATAGGAACAACTACAATGAGCAGTTCTTC. Its translation is CSARDRNNYNEQFF. The chain joins TRBV20-1 to TRBJ2-1; D not resolved. The CDR3 sequence is 14 residues long. V gave up 0 bases and J gave up 3 bases, with 9 bases separating them. CDR1 DFQATT and CDR2 SNEGSKA come from the germline V gene (reference sequence).

The chain recombines TRBV7-2 with TRBJ2-3, with 8 nucleotides matching TRBD2. CDR1 and CDR2 from the germline V gene are SGHTA and FQGNSA. The CDR3 has 16 residues. With V trimmed by 2 bases and J by 0 bases, 4 bases remained unmatched. CDR3 amino acids: CASSLNSGVSTDTQYF. CDR3 bases: TGTGCCAGCAGCTTAAATAGCGGGGTTAGCACAGATACGCAGTATTTT.

Remarks on this clonotype: The junction and the germline gene differ at one end; a read error may be behind it. The chain is built from TRBV6-5 and TRBJ2-7; 8 bases fit TRBD2. CDR3 length: 13 residues. Germline V gene lookup returns CDR1 MNHEY and CDR2 SVGAGI. The CDR3 coding sequence is TGTGCCAGCAGTTACTCTCAGACGGGAGGGCCACAATTC. The encoded protein is CASSYSQTGGPQF.

The V and J genes are TRBV30 and TRBJ2-3; weak D call: TRBD1 (6 bases). The CDR3 loop spans 16 amino acids. The ends were cut back, 4 bases at V and 3 bases at J, with 20 bases in the middle. CDR1 GTSNPN and CDR2 SVGIG come from the germline V gene (reference sequence). CDR3 amino acids: CAWIPLGARRTDTQYF. DNA of the CDR3: TGTGCCTGGATTCCCCTGGGGGCGAGAAGGACAGATACGCAGTATTTT.

The rearrangement uses TRBV10-3 and TRBJ1-5, with TRBD1 identical over 9 bases. This CDR3 is 17 amino acids long. V shed 0 bases and J 4 bases; nucleotides not matched to a gene: 7. Germline-derived CDR1 and CDR2 are ENHRY and SYGVKD. The CDR3 region is CAISESSGTGSNQPQHF. Here the CDR3 DNA reads TGTGCCATCAGTGAGTCCTCCGGGACAGGGTCGAATCAGCCCCAGCATTTT.

The V and J genes are TRBV6-1 and TRBJ2-6, with 7 bases identical to TRBD1. This CDR3 is 16 amino acids long. The germline V gene has CDR1 MNHNS and CDR2 SASEGT. The junction had 7 bases not matched to a gene; V was cut back by 4 bases and J by 4 bases. The chain's CDR3 is CASSGNRGKGANVLTF. DNA of the CDR3: TGTGCCAGCAGTGGGAACAGGGGAAAGGGGGCCAACGTCCTGACTTTC.

This chain links TRBV3-1 with TRBJ1-2; D is unclear. Trimming took 4 bases from V and 4 from J, leaving 13 bases between them. This CDR3 contains 14 residues. Germline CDR1 reads LGHDT; CDR2 reads YNNKEL (reference sequence). Here the CDR3 reads CASSPGPLSYGYTF. The CDR3, as DNA: TGTGCCAGCAGCCCCGGACCGTTGAGCTATGGCTACACCTTC. Complete variable domain (other parts from reference TRBV3-1 and TRBJ1-2): DTAVSQTPKYLVTQMGNDKSIKCEQNLGHDTMYWYKQDSKKFLKIMFSYNNKELIINETVPNRFSPKSPDKAHLNLHINSLELGDSAVYFCASSPGPLSYGYTFGSGTRLTVV.

This rearrangement joins TRBV20-1 to TRBJ2-1; 12 bases match TRBD2. Germline values: CDR1 DFQATT, CDR2 SNEGSKA (reference sequence). The CDR3 contains 14 residues. Trimming at V came to 6 bases and at J to 6 bases, leaving 6 bases not matched to a gene. The CDR3 DNA is TGCAGTGCCAAGGGACTAGCGGGTTCCAATGAGCAGTTCTTC. Amino acids: CSAKGLAGSNEQFF.

The chain has TRBV3-1 and TRBJ2-1, with 11 nucleotides matching TRBD2. V was clipped by 0 bases and J by 8 bases; unmatched bases: 3. CDR1 is LGHDT and CDR2 is YNNKEL in the germline V gene (reference sequence). The CDR3 runs 15 residues. CDR3 in amino acids: CASSQELAGVHEQFF. CDR3 nucleotides: TGTGCCAGCAGCCAAGAACTAGCGGGAGTTCATGAGCAGTTCTTC.

This chain uses TRBV18 with TRBJ2-1; a weak D match, TRBD2 (6 bases). Trimming took 0 bases from V and 2 from J, leaving 14 bases between them. CDR3 length equals 17 residues. The germline gives CDR1 KGHSH, CDR2 LQKENI. The CDR3 loop is CASSPPFGGTAYNEQFF. CDR3 nucleotide sequence: TGTGCCAGCTCACCACCGTTTGGCGGGACGGCCTACAATGAGCAGTTCTTC.

There are a few counts of this clonotype. The gene calls are TRBV11-3 and TRBJ1-1, with D tentatively TRBD1 (6 bases). V lost 4 bases and J lost 4, with 16 bases in between. The CDR3 sequence is 15 residues long. Per the germline V gene, CDR1 is SGHNT and CDR2 is YENEEA. The chain's CDR3 is CASSYRVGVGTEAFF. As DNA, the CDR3 is TGTGCCAGCAGCTACAGGGTCGGGGTCGGCACTGAAGCTTTCTTT.

The chain employs TRBV20-1 and TRBJ1-3; D perhaps matches TRBD1 (6 bases). V gave up 3 bases and J gave up 0 bases, with 12 bases separating them. CDR1 DFQATT and CDR2 SNEGSKA come from the germline V gene (reference sequence). The CDR3 sequence is 15 residues long. The CDR3 loop is CSASPDSYSGNTIYF. The CDR3 nucleotides are TGCAGTGCTAGTCCGGACAGCTACTCTGGAAACACCATATATTTT.

The chain employs TRBV29-1 and TRBJ2-1; unclear D gene. The germline CDR1 and CDR2 sequences are SQVTM and ANQGSEA. The CDR3 length is 14 residues. Between the trimmed V and J ends, which lost 6 bases and 0 bases, there was a span of 12 bases. CDR3 sequence (DNA): TGCAGCGTAGTGATCGCACTCTCCTACAATGAGCAGTTCTTC. This sequence encodes CSVVIALSYNEQFF.

This clonotype occurred a few times. This chain uses TRBV18 with TRBJ1-1, with a possible D match to TRBD1 (5 bases). Trimming removed 3 bases from V and 3 bases from J, with 8 bases in between. Germline lookup yields CDR1 KGHSH and CDR2 LQKENI. The CDR3 length is 13 residues. The CDR3, as DNA: TGTGCCAGCTCACCCGACAGATACACTGAAGCTTTCTTT. Translation: CASSPDRYTEAFF.

This sequence joins TRBV7-9 and TRBJ1-1; TRBD1 is a possible D gene (6 bases). This CDR3 is 16 amino acids long. Germline lookup yields CDR1 SEHNR and CDR2 FQNEAQ (reference sequence). The ends were cut back, 5 bases at V and 1 base at J, with 17 bases in the middle. The CDR3 DNA reads TGTGCCAGCAGCGGATCTCCGGACAGTGGGAACACTGAAGCTTTCTTT. Its translation: CASSGSPDSGNTEAFF. Looking up the rest from reference TRBV7-9 and TRBJ1-1 gives the full variable domain: DTGVSQNPRHKITKRGQNVTFRCDPISEHNRLYWYRQTLGQGPEFLTYFQNEAQLEKSRLLSDRFSAERPKGSFSTLEIQRTEQGDSAMYLCASSGSPDSGNTEAFFGQGTRLTVV.